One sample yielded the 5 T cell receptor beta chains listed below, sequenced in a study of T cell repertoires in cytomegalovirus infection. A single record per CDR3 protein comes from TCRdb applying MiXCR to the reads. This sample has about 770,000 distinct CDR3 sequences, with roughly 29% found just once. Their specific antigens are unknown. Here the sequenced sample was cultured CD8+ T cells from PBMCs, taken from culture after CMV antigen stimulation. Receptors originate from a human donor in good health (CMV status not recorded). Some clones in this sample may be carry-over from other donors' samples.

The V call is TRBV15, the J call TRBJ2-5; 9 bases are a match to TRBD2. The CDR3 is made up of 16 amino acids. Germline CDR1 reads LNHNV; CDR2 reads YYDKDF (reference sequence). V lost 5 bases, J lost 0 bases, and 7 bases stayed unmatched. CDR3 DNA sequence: TGTGCCACCAGCGGGATTAGCGGGGGACACCAAGAGACCCAGTACTTC. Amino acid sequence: CATSGISGGHQETQYF.

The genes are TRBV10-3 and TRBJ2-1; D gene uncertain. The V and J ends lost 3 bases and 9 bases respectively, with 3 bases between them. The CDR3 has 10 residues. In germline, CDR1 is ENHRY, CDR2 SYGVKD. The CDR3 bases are TGTGCCATCAGTGAAGGTGAGCAGTTCTTC. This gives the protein CAISEGEQFF.

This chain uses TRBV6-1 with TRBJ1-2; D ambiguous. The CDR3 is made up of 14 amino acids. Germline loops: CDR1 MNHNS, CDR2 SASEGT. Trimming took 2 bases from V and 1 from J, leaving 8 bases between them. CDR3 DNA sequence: TGTGCCAGCAGTGAAATTGGCAGTAACTATGGCTACACCTTC. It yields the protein CASSEIGSNYGYTF.

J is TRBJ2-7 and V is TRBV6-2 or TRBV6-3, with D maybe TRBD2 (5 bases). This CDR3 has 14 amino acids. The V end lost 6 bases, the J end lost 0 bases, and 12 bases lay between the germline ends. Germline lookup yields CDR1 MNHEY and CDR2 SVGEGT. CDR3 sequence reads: CASSWTGSSYEQYV. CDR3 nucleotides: TGTGCCAGCAGCTGGACGGGAAGCTCCTACGAGCAGTACGTC.

CDR3 residues: CSASTYTEAFF. The CDR3 nucleotides are TGCAGTGCTAGTACGTACACTGAAGCTTTCTTT. V and J are TRBV20-1 and TRBJ1-1; D unresolved. CDR1 and CDR2 from the germline V gene are DFQATT and SNEGSKA (reference sequence). V was trimmed by 3 bases and J by 3 bases, leaving 5 bases between them. The CDR3 sequence is 11 residues long.